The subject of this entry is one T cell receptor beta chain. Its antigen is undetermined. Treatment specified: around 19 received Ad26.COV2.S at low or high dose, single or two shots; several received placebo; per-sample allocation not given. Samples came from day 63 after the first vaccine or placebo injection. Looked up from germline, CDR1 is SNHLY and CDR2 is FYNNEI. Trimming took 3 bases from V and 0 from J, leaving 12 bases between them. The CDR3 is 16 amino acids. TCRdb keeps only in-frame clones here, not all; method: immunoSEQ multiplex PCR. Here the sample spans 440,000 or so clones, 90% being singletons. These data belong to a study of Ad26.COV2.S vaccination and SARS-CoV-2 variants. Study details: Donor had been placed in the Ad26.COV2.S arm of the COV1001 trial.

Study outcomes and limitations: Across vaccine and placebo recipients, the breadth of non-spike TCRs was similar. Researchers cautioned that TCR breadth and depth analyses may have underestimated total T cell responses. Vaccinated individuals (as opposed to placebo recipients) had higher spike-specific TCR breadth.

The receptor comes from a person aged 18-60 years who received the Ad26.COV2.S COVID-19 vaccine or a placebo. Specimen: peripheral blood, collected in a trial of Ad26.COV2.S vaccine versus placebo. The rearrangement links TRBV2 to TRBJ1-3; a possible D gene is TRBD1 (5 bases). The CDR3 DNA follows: TGTGCCAGCAGTGAGGGACTTTTTCTCTCTGGAAACACCATATATTTT. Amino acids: CASSEGLFLSGNTIYF.